The rows below give T cell receptor beta chains drawn from one sample of a study of T cell responses to AZD1222 COVID-19 vaccine. Sequenced by immunoSEQ multiplex PCR; TCRdb stores in-frame clones only, minus some. Of 130,000 or so clones in the sample, over 75% were seen once. Specimen: peripheral blood, collected 28 days after the second AZD1222 dose. These receptors were obtained from an adult who received the AZD1222 COVID-19 vaccine. Each CDR3 is given with its conserved first and last residue. The D gene is left open where the match is weak. The listing skips clone size in some rows; elsewhere it reads once, few, many or a size class.

D	V	size	J	CDR3	DNA
NA	TRBV19	NA	TRBJ1-2	CASSIRGPGNYGYTF	TGTGCCAGTAGTATCCGGGGACCCGGTAACTATGGCTACACCTTC
NA	TRBV5-6	NA	TRBJ2-2	CASSLGSGELFF	TGTGCCAGCAGCTTGGGTTCCGGGGAGCTGTTTTTT
NA	TRBV6-5	NA	TRBJ1-2	CASSYLGKNYGYTF	TGTGCCAGCAGTTACTTGGGCAAGAACTATGGCTACACCTTC
NA	TRBV9	NA	TRBJ2-3	CASSVVGSLSTDTQYF	TGTGCCAGCAGCGTAGTGGGCAGCCTCAGCACAGATACGCAGTATTTT
TRBD1	TRBV5-1	NA	TRBJ1-2	CASSPGQGGVYYGYTF	TGCGCCAGCAGCCCTGGACAGGGGGGGGTATACTATGGCTACACCTTC
NA	TRBV18	NA	TRBJ1-6	CASSLGQSVSPLHF	TGTGCCAGCTCACTTGGACAGTCCGTATCACCCCTCCACTTT
NA	TRBV4-1	NA	TRBJ1-3	CASSQDIGVPSSGNTIYF	TGCGCCAGCAGCCAAGATATCGGGGTCCCTAGCTCTGGAAACACCATATATTTT
TRBD1	TRBV5-1	NA	TRBJ2-4	CASSLGGGRPKNIQYF	TGCGCCAGCAGCTTGGGAGGGGGCCGACCCAAAAACATTCAGTACTTC
TRBD1	TRBV7-9	NA	TRBJ1-2	CASSLGQSNYGYTF	TGTGCCAGCAGCTTGGGACAGTCCAACTATGGCTACACCTTC
NA	TRBV2	NA	TRBJ1-6	CASSVGLRGYSPLHF	TGTGCCAGCAGTGTTGGACTCCGAGGATATTCACCCCTCCACTTT
NA	TRBV19	few	TRBJ1-5	CASEYTGSISNQPQHF	TGTGCCAGCGAATATACGGGGTCGATAAGCAATCAGCCCCAGCATTTT
NA	TRBV5-4	NA	TRBJ2-1	CASDLGGGNEQFF	TGTGCCAGCGATCTGGGGGGTGGTAATGAGCAGTTCTTC
NA	TRBV6-6	NA	TRBJ2-5	CASSSHLEETQYF	TGTGCCAGCAGTAGCCACTTAGAAGAGACCCAGTACTTC
NA	TRBV7-8	NA	TRBJ2-7	CASRPDHREEQYF	TGTGCCAGCAGGCCGGACCATCGAGAGGAGCAGTACTTC
TRBD2	TRBV9	NA	TRBJ2-3	CASSVRSGDTQYF	TGTGCCAGCAGCGTCCGTAGCGGGGATACGCAGTATTTT
NA	TRBV6-2/TRBV6-3	NA	TRBJ1-5	CASSETREDQPQHF	TGTGCCAGCAGCGAAACACGGGAAGATCAGCCCCAGCATTTT
TRBD2	TRBV5-1	NA	TRBJ2-3	CASSPVAGVGTDTQYF	TGCGCCAGCAGCCCTGTAGCGGGAGTGGGGACAGATACGCAGTATTTT
TRBD1	TRBV28	NA	TRBJ1-6	CASSQTGGYSPLHF	TGTGCCAGCAGTCAAACAGGGGGTTATTCACCCCTCCACTTT
NA	TRBV5-6	NA	TRBJ1-3	CASSLVGGSGNTIYF	TGTGCCAGCAGCTTGGTCGGGGGCTCTGGAAACACCATATATTTT
NA	TRBV2	NA	TRBJ2-4	CASTTEVRDIQYF	TGTGCCAGCACAACGGAGGTCAGAGACATTCAGTACTTC
NA	TRBV5-1	NA	TRBJ2-1	CASRDYNEQFF	TGCGCCAGCAGGGACTACAATGAGCAGTTCTTC
NA	TRBV6-5	NA	TRBJ2-7	CASSYSFGTGNYEQYF	TGTGCCAGCAGTTACTCATTCGGGACGGGAAACTACGAGCAGTACTTC
NA	TRBV2	NA	TRBJ1-2	CASSEQGDLYGYTF	TGTGCCAGCAGTGAACAGGGAGACCTCTATGGCTACACCTTC
TRBD1	TRBV7-9	many	TRBJ2-7	CASFRTGSGEQYF	TGTGCCAGCTTTCGGACAGGTTCGGGCGAGCAGTACTTC
TRBD2	TRBV7-7	NA	TRBJ2-2	CASSPESGVGTGELFF	TGTGCTAGCAGCCCGGAAAGCGGGGTGGGGACCGGGGAGCTGTTTTTT
TRBD2	TRBV7-9	NA	TRBJ2-1	CASSPPGLAPNEQFF	TGTGCCAGCAGCCCCCCGGGACTAGCCCCGAATGAGCAGTTCTTC
TRBD1	TRBV19	NA	TRBJ2-5	CASTRTGQETQYF	TGTGCCAGTACCAGGACAGGGCAAGAGACCCAGTACTTC
NA	TRBV6-6	NA	TRBJ1-6	CASSYFETGSPLHF	TGTGCCAGCAGTTACTTCGAAACCGGATCACCCCTCCACTTT
NA	TRBV19	NA	TRBJ2-5	CASTTGLEETQYF	TGTGCCAGTACCACAGGGCTAGAGGAGACCCAGTACTTC
NA	TRBV5-1	NA	TRBJ1-1	CASSGNTNTEAFF	TGCGCCAGCAGCGGAAACACGAACACTGAAGCTTTCTTT
NA	TRBV21-1	NA	TRBJ2-1	CASGWASGGLNNEQFF	TGTGCCAGCGGATGGGCTAGCGGGGGACTAAACAATGAGCAGTTCTTC
NA	TRBV5-8	NA	TRBJ2-5	CASSFPGGGETQYF	TGTGCCAGCAGCTTTCCCGGGGGCGGGGAGACCCAGTACTTC
NA	TRBV19	NA	TRBJ1-5	CASSWDSYSNQPQHF	TGTGCCAGTAGTTGGGATTCTTATAGCAATCAGCCCCAGCATTTT
NA	TRBV12-3/TRBV12-4	NA	TRBJ1-2	CASSLRQNYGYTF	TGTGCCAGCAGTTTGAGACAGAACTATGGCTACACCTTC
TRBD1	TRBV30	NA	TRBJ1-6	CAWNGQGNSYNSPLHF	TGTGCCTGGAATGGACAGGGGAACTCCTATAATTCACCCCTCCACTTT
NA	TRBV23-1	NA	TRBJ1-5	CASSPTTGGQQPQHF	TGCGCCAGCAGCCCGACGACAGGCGGGCAACAGCCCCAGCATTTT
NA	TRBV30	NA	TRBJ1-2	CAWSQGYGYTF	TGTGCCTGGAGTCAGGGGTATGGCTACACCTTC
TRBD1	TRBV4-1	NA	TRBJ1-3	CASSQAGTGAGNTIYF	TGCGCCAGCAGCCAAGCTGGGACAGGGGCTGGAAACACCATATATTTT
NA	TRBV12-3/TRBV12-4	few	TRBJ1-2	CASSAPGRGYTF	TGTGCCAGCAGTGCCCCCGGGCGGGGCTACACCTTC
TRBD1	TRBV3-1/TRBV3-2	NA	TRBJ1-5	CASSQRQGANQPQHF	TGTGCCAGCAGCCAGAGACAGGGGGCTAATCAGCCCCAGCATTTT
NA	TRBV19	NA	TRBJ2-1	CASSIAGNEQFF	TGTGCCAGTAGTATAGCCGGCAATGAGCAGTTCTTC
NA	TRBV5-1	NA	TRBJ2-2	CASSFFASENTGELFF	TGCGCCAGCAGCTTTTTCGCTAGCGAGAACACCGGGGAGCTGTTTTTT
NA	TRBV2	few	TRBJ2-7	CASRLNDEQYF	TGTGCCAGCAGGCTCAACGACGAGCAGTACTTC
TRBD1	TRBV5-1	NA	TRBJ2-1	CASSYSTGGGYNEQFF	TGCGCCAGCAGCTACTCAACAGGGGGCGGGTACAATGAGCAGTTCTTC
NA	TRBV5-3	NA	TRBJ1-6	CARSLGWRVGSPLHF	TGTGCCAGAAGCTTGGGTTGGAGGGTAGGATCACCCCTCCACTTT
TRBD1	TRBV7-2	NA	TRBJ1-2	CASSLVGTALDYGYTF	TGTGCCAGCAGCTTAGTTGGGACAGCTCTTGACTATGGCTACACCTTC
NA	TRBV5-1	NA	TRBJ1-2	CASSLGAAQGYGYTF	TGCGCCAGCAGCTTGGGTGCAGCGCAGGGCTATGGCTACACCTTC
NA	TRBV18	NA	TRBJ2-6	CASSPLAEGGANVLTF	TGTGCCAGCTCACCACTGGCCGAGGGTGGGGCCAACGTCCTGACTTTC
NA	TRBV6-5	NA	TRBJ2-6	CASRPWGGGANVLTF	TGTGCCAGCAGGCCTTGGGGTGGTGGGGCCAACGTCCTGACTTTC
TRBD1	TRBV30	NA	TRBJ1-1	CAWETGSYSEAFF	TGTGCCTGGGAGACAGGGAGTTATTCTGAAGCTTTCTTT
TRBD1	TRBV11-3	NA	TRBJ2-5	CASSGITGTGGVETQYF	TGTGCCAGCAGCGGAATCACCGGGACAGGGGGCGTAGAGACCCAGTACTTC
TRBD1	TRBV7-2	NA	TRBJ2-1	CANRQGGYNEQFF	TGTGCCAACCGACAGGGGGGCTACAATGAGCAGTTCTTC